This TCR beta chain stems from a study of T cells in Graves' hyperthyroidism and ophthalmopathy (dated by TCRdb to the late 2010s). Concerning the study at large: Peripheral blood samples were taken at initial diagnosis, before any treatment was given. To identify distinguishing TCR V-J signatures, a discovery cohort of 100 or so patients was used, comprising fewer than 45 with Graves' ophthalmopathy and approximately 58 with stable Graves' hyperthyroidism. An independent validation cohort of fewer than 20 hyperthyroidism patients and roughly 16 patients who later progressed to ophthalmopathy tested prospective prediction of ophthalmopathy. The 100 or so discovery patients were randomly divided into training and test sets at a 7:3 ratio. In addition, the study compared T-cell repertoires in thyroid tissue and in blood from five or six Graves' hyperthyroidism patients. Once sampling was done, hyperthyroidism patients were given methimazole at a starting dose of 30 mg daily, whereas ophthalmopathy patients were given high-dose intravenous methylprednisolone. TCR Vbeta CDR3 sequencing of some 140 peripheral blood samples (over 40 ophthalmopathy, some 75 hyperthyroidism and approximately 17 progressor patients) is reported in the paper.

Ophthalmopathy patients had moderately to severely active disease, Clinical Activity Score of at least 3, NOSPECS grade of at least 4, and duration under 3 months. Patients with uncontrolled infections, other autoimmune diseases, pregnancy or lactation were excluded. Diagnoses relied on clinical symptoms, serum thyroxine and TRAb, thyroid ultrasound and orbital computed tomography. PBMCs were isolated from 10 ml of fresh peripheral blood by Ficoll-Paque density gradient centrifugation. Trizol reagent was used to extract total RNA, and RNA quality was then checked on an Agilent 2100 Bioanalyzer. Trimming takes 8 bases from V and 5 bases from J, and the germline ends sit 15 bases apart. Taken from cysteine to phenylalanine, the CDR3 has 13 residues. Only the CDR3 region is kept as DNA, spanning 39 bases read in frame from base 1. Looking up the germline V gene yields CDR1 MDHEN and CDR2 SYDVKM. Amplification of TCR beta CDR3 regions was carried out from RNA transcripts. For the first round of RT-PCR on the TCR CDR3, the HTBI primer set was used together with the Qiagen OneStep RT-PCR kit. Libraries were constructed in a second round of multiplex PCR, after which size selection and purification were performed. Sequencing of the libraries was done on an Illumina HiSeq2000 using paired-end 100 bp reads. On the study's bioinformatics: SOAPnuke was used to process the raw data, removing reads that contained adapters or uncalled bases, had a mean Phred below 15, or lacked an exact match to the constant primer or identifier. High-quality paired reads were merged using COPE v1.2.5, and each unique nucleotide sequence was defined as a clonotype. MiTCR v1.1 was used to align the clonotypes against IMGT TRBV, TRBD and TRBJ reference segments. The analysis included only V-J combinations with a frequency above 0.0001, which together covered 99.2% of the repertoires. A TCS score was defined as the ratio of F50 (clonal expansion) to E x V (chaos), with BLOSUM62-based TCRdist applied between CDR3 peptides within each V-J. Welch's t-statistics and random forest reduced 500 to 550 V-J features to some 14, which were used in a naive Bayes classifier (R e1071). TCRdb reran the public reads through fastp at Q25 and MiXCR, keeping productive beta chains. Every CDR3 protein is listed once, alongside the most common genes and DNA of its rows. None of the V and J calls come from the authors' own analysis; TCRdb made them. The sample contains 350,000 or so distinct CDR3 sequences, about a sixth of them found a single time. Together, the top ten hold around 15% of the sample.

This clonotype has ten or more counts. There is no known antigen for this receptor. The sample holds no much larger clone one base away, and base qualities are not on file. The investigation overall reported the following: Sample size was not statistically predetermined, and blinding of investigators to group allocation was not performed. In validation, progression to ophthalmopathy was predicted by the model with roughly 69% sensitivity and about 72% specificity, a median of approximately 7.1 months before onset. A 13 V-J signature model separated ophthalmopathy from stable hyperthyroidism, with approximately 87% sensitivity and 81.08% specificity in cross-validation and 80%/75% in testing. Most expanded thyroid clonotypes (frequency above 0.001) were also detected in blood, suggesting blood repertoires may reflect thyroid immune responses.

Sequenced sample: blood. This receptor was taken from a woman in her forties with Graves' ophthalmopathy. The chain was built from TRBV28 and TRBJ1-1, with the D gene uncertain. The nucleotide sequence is TGTGCCAGCGCCAGGACCGAAGGGACTGAAGCTTTCTTT. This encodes CASARTEGTEAFF.